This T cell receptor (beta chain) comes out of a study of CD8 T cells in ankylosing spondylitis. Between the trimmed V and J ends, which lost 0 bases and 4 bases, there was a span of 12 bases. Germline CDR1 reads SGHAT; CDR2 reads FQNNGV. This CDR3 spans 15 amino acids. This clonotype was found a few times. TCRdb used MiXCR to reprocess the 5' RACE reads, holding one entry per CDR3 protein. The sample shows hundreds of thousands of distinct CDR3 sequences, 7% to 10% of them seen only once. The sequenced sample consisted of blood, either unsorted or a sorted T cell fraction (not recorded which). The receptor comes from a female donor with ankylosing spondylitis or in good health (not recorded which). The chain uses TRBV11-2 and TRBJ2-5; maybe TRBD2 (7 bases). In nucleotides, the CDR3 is TGTGCCAGCAGCTTAGAGGTGGGGGGGCGAGAGACCCAGTACTTC. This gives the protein CASSLEVGGRETQYF.